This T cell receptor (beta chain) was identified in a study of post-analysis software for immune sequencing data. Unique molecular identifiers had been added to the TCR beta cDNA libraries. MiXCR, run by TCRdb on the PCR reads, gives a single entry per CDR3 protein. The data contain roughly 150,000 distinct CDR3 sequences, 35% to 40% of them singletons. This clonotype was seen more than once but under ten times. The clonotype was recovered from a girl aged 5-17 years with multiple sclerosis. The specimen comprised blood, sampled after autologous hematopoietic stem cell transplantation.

The CDR3 sequence: CASSLGTGGQPQHF. DNA of the CDR3: TGTGCCAGCAGTTTGGGGACAGGGGGCCAGCCCCAGCATTTT. The gene calls are TRBV27 and TRBJ1-5, with 12 bases lining up with TRBD1. This CDR3 region has 14 residues. V gave up 3 bases and J gave up 7 bases; unmatched junction bases: 1. Germline CDR1 reads MNHEY; CDR2 reads SMNVEV (reference sequence).